The entry below describes one T cell receptor beta chain. What it binds is unknown. Time point described: newly diagnosed, previously untreated cHL patient sample. Comparator PBMCs were from newly diagnosed, untreated classical Hodgkin lymphoma. The data were taken from a study of PD-1 blockade in classical Hodgkin lymphoma. Study conclusions and caveats: Healthy donors were reported to have higher baseline TCR diversity than newly diagnosed patients. Prior therapy or disease activity may underlie the repertoire differences, whose causes remain undefined.

Trimming stripped 0 bases from V and 1 base from J, with 10 bases between. The CDR3 length is 16 residues. The V gene's germline CDR1 is MNHEY and CDR2 SVGAGI. Assay: immunoSEQ multiplex PCR; the TCRdb copy retains only in-frame clones and omits some. This sample has tens of thousands of clones; roughly 88% occur once, and the top ten carry around 5.1%. The genes are TRBV6-5 and TRBJ2-1, with D unresolved. This clonotype was sampled from a human donor with classical Hodgkin lymphoma. The specimen sequenced was peripheral blood mononuclear cells (PBMCs). CDR3 region: CASSYSRLGSYNEQFF. In nucleotides, the CDR3 is TGTGCCAGCAGTTACTCGAGACTCGGTTCCTACAATGAGCAGTTCTTC.